The T cell receptor beta chain under discussion was sequenced for a study of shared clonotypes between healthy human individuals. Study as a whole: CD4 naive cells filled three plates per donor, CD4 memory three, CD8 naive two and CD8 memory one.

Only in-frame clones appear in the TCRdb table, and some are missing; sequencing was by immunoSEQ multiplex PCR. The repertoire holds fewer than 3 million clones, with 85% to 95% as singletons. The germline gives CDR1 SGHVS, CDR2 FNYEAQ. This CDR3 region has 15 residues. V lost 3 bases and J lost 7; bases outside the gene matches: 7. The sample comprised naive CD4+ T cells from PBMCs. Subset indicated: CD45RA+ positively selected. The sequence was collected from a young man in good health. Some clones in this sample may be carry-over from other donors' samples. The J gene is TRBJ2-7, the V gene TRBV7-6; TRBD2 matches at 12 bases. The CDR3 sequence is CASSLLAGGSREQYF. CDR3 in DNA: TGTGCCAGCAGCTTGCTAGCGGGAGGGTCGAGGGAGCAGTACTTC.